One and the same sample provided the 12 T cell receptor beta chains below, sequenced in a study of graft-versus-host responses after intestinal transplantation. Profiled with immunoSEQ multiplex PCR; TCRdb holds only in-frame clones, not every one. This table holds about 130,000 clones, around 90% found once. Their target antigens are unknown. The sequenced sample was unstimulated CD4+ T cells sorted from spleen or lymph node cells, obtained before intestinal transplant. Receptors originate from a human donor who received an intestinal transplant.

The table lists this clone with a count of one. This chain joins TRBV11-3 and TRBJ2-2; D could derive from TRBD1 or TRBD2 (6 bases each). V lost 5 bases to trimming and J lost 0 bases, with 13 bases between them. CDR1 SGHNT and CDR2 YENEEA come from the germline V gene. The length of the CDR3 is 16 residues. CDR3 sequence: CASSTGGGPNTGELFF. The CDR3 DNA reads as TGTGCCAGCAGCACCGGGGGCGGGCCGAACACCGGGGAGCTGTTTTTT.

The chain uses TRBV14 and TRBJ2-2, with 11 bases lining up with TRBD1. Per germline, CDR1 SGHDN and CDR2 FVKESK. The CDR3 runs to 21 residues. After removal of 0 bases from V and 1 base from J, the junction contained 13 bases not matched to a gene. CDR3 in DNA: TGTGCCAGCAGCCAAGATACTACGATTCCGGACAGGGGGCTGAACACCGGGGAGCTGTTTTTT. Protein product: CASSQDTTIPDRGLNTGELFF.

The DNA for the CDR3 is TGTGCCAGCAGTGTGGGGGTATCCTACGAGCAGTACTTC. The encoded protein is CASSVGVSYEQYF. This sequence joins TRBV28 and TRBJ2-7; tentatively, D is TRBD1 or TRBD2 (5 bases each). CDR3 length equals 13 residues. The ends were cut back, 5 bases at V and 1 base at J, with 9 bases in the middle. Per germline, CDR1 MDHEN and CDR2 SYDVKM.

In its sample, this clone was seen once. The CDR3 sequence is CASSTQGGAGELFF. DNA of the CDR3: TGTGCCAGCAGTACACAGGGTGGGGCCGGGGAGCTGTTTTTT. The genes are TRBV6-5 and TRBJ2-2, with TRBD1 as a possible D gene (6 bases). CDR1 MNHEY and CDR2 SVGAGI come from the germline V gene. The V end was cut by 5 bases, the J end by 6 bases, with 13 bases between. The CDR3 is 14 residues long.

The V and J genes are TRBV6-5 and TRBJ2-1; 7 bases line up with TRBD2. This CDR3 region has 15 residues. The germline V gene has CDR1 MNHEY and CDR2 SVGAGI. V dropped 6 bases and J dropped 0; count of bases not matched to a gene: 5. This CDR3 reads CASRASGSSYNEQFF. CDR3 sequence (DNA): TGTGCCAGCAGGGCTAGCGGTAGCTCCTACAATGAGCAGTTCTTC.

The chain employs TRBV11-2 and TRBJ2-7, with 10 bases lining up with TRBD1. The ends lost 7 bases at V and 4 bases at J; junction bases unmatched: 10. The CDR3 is made up of 15 amino acids. The germline CDR1 and CDR2 sequences are SGHAT and FQNNGV. The CDR3: CASKNPGTGVYEQYF. Here the CDR3 DNA reads TGTGCCAGCAAAAACCCCGGGACAGGGGTTTACGAGCAGTACTTC. The entire variable domain, with the rest obtained from reference TRBV11-2 and TRBJ2-7, is as follows: EAGVAQSPRYKIIEKRQSVAFWCNPISGHATLYWYQQILGQGPKLLIQFQNNGVVDDSQLPKDRFSAERLKGVDSTLKIQPAKLEDSAVYLCASKNPGTGVYEQYFGPGTRLTVT.

The chain has TRBV5-1 and TRBJ1-4, with 9 bases fitting TRBD1. This CDR3 has 17 residues. The ends lost 4 bases at V and 1 base at J; junction bases unmatched: 8. Germline lookup yields CDR1 SGHRS and CDR2 YFSETQ. The chain's CDR3 is CASSGLGTGLTNEKLFF. CDR3 nucleotides: TGCGCCAGCAGCGGACTCGGGACAGGGCTAACTAATGAAAAACTGTTTTTT.

V gene TRBV7-9 combines with J gene TRBJ2-3; 8 bases map to TRBD2. J was trimmed by 3 bases and V by 4 bases; bases with no gene match: 12. This CDR3 comprises 17 residues. Germline CDR1 and CDR2: SEHNR and FQNEAQ (reference sequence). The chain's CDR3 is CASSSGAGTRITDTQYF. The DNA of the CDR3 is TGTGCCAGCAGCTCAGGGGCCGGGACTAGGATTACAGATACGCAGTATTTT. Supplemented by reference TRBV7-9 and TRBJ2-3, the full variable domain reads DTGVSQNPRHKITKRGQNVTFRCDPISEHNRLYWYRQTLGQGPEFLTYFQNEAQLEKSRLLSDRFSAERPKGSFSTLEIQRTEQGDSAMYLCASSSGAGTRITDTQYFGPGTRLTVL.

Only one count was recorded for this clone. The rearrangement uses TRBV5-1 and TRBJ1-1, with 9 bases matching TRBD1. Germline V gene data show CDR1 as SGHRS and CDR2 as YFSETQ. There are 15 residues in the CDR3. With 4 bases clipped from V and 1 base from J, the junction kept 5 bases outside the gene matches. The CDR3 here is CASSKDRGWNTEAFF. CDR3 DNA: TGCGCCAGCAGCAAGGACAGGGGATGGAACACTGAAGCTTTCTTT.

The rearrangement uses TRBV5-6 and TRBJ1-4; no clear D. Germline V gene data show CDR1 as SGHDT and CDR2 as YYEEEE. V lost 3 bases and J 8 bases, leaving 14 bases between the germline ends. This CDR3 has 14 residues. The CDR3 here is CASSWSGGEEKLFF. The DNA for the CDR3 is TGTGCCAGCAGCTGGTCCGGCGGGGAGGAAAAACTGTTTTTT.

The chain employs TRBV2 and TRBJ2-3; D not resolved. Germline CDR1 reads SNHLY; CDR2 reads FYNNEI. Trimming took 6 bases from V and 0 from J, leaving 22 bases between them. The CDR3 is 18 residues long. The CDR3 region has the DNA TGTGCCAGCAGAGCCGAACCTACAAGTCGGTGGAGCACAGATACGCAGTATTTT. It is translated as CASRAEPTSRWSTDTQYF.

The chain has TRBV28 and TRBJ1-2; D unresolved. From germline, CDR1 is MDHEN and CDR2 SYDVKM. This CDR3 spans 12 amino acids. Trimming cost V 7 bases and J 8 bases, with 14 bases left between them. The CDR3 region is CASTSIPPGYTF. In DNA, the CDR3 is TGTGCCAGCACCAGCATTCCTCCAGGCTACACCTTC.